The rows below give T cell receptor beta chains drawn from one sample of a study of blood T cell repertoires in COVID-19. Data came from immunoSEQ multiplex PCR; TCRdb stores just in-frame clones and leaves some out. The sample has roughly 250,000 clones; around 84% are singletons. The sequenced sample was peripheral blood. The receptors were sampled from a woman in her thirties or forties who had recovered from COVID-19. The CDR3 runs from the conserved cysteine through the conserved F or W. Fields, in order: D gene, J gene, clone size, V gene, CDR3 protein, CDR3 DNA. D genes are given only for firm matches. Only some rows state a clone size, as once, few, many or a class for expanded clones.

TRBD2 TRBJ2-1 - TRBV30 CAWSPRGLAGYNEQFF TGTGCCTGGAGTCCACGAGGACTAGCGGGGTACAATGAGCAGTTCTTC
TRBD1 TRBJ1-3 - TRBV19 CASSWDRPSGNTIYF TGTGCCAGTAGTTGGGACAGGCCCTCTGGAAACACCATATATTTT
TRBD1 TRBJ1-2 - TRBV7-6 CASSLVPRGLSNYGYTF TGTGCCAGCAGCTTAGTCCCCAGGGGGCTATCTAACTATGGCTACACCTTC
TRBD1 TRBJ1-1 - TRBV29-1 CSGSGTGNTEAFF TGCAGCGGATCCGGGACAGGGAACACTGAAGCTTTCTTT
- TRBJ2-5 - TRBV3-1/TRBV3-2 CASSQDSPPGTQYF TGTGCCAGCAGCCAAGATTCACCCCCGGGGACCCAGTACTTC
- TRBJ1-2 - TRBV5-4 CASSFPGQLNYGYTF TGTGCCAGCAGCTTCCCCGGACAGCTTAACTATGGCTACACCTTC
- TRBJ1-1 - TRBV5-1 CASSPAGSEAFF TGCGCCAGCAGCCCAGCGGGGAGTGAAGCTTTCTTT
- TRBJ2-5 - TRBV3-1/TRBV3-2 CASSQDTSNQETQYF TGTGCCAGCAGCCAAGATACCTCTAACCAAGAGACCCAGTACTTC
- TRBJ2-6 - TRBV10-3 CAISESNRAFSGANVLTF TGTGCCATCAGTGAGTCTAACAGGGCCTTCTCTGGGGCCAACGTCCTGACTTTC
- TRBJ1-1 - TRBV6-1 CASSENGRMNTEAFF TGTGCCAGCAGTGAAAACGGGAGGATGAACACTGAAGCTTTCTTT
- TRBJ1-5 - TRBV5-5 CASSFQGNNQPQHF TGTGCCAGCAGCTTCCAGGGGAATAATCAGCCCCAGCATTTT
- TRBJ1-1 - TRBV19 CASSIRGTNTEAFF TGTGCCAGTAGTATTCGGGGGACGAACACTGAAGCTTTCTTT
TRBD1 TRBJ2-5 - TRBV3-1/TRBV3-2 CASSLQGNKETQYF TGTGCCAGCAGCCTACAGGGGAACAAGGAGACCCAGTACTTC
- TRBJ1-1 - TRBV30 CAWTPFWAGQNTEAFF TGTGCCTGGACACCCTTCTGGGCCGGACAGAACACTGAAGCTTTCTTT
- TRBJ1-5 - TRBV28 CASRRGSGLRQPQHF TGTGCCAGCAGGCGGGGTTCGGGATTAAGGCAGCCCCAGCATTTT
TRBD2 TRBJ2-1 - TRBV9 CASAPQTAGVNEQFF TGTGCCAGCGCTCCCCAGACCGCGGGGGTCAATGAGCAGTTCTTC
- TRBJ1-5 - TRBV6-1 CASSEWGLNQPQHF TGTGCCAGCAGTGAGTGGGGGCTCAATCAGCCCCAGCATTTT
- TRBJ1-3 - TRBV4-1 CASSQDRRDSGNTIYF TGCGCCAGCAGCCAAGATCGGCGGGACTCTGGAAACACCATATATTTT
- TRBJ1-1 few TRBV5-1 CASSSGAAGGKAFF TGCGCCAGCAGCTCTGGTGCAGCGGGAGGGAAAGCTTTCTTT
- TRBJ1-1 - TRBV2 CASSEAALWTEAFF TGTGCCAGCAGTGAAGCGGCCCTGTGGACTGAAGCTTTCTTT
- TRBJ1-1 - TRBV29-1 CSVSDRGTEAFF TGCAGCGTTAGCGACAGAGGCACTGAAGCTTTCTTT
TRBD1 TRBJ1-1 - TRBV2 CASIPATGIMNTEAFF TGTGCCAGCATTCCCGCGACAGGGATAATGAACACTGAAGCTTTCTTT
TRBD1 TRBJ1-6 - TRBV19 CASSIGGGINSPLHF TGTGCCAGTAGTATCGGAGGGGGCATAAATTCACCCCTCCACTTT
- TRBJ1-6 few TRBV12-3/TRBV12-4 CASHQTGDSPLHF TGTGCCAGCCACCAGACGGGGGATTCCCCCCTCCACTTT
- TRBJ2-3 - TRBV14 CASSQDWRGTDTQYF TGTGCCAGCAGCCAAGATTGGCGGGGCACAGATACGCAGTATTTT
TRBD2 TRBJ2-3 once TRBV5-1 CASSGWTSGADTQYF TGCGCCAGCAGCGGATGGACTAGCGGGGCAGATACGCAGTATTTT
- TRBJ1-4 - TRBV9 CASSVAPEPNEKLFF TGTGCCAGCAGCGTAGCCCCAGAACCTAATGAAAAACTGTTTTTT
TRBD1 TRBJ1-4 - TRBV4-1 CASSQDLRQGREKLFF TGCGCCAGCAGCCAAGATCTTCGACAGGGGCGTGAAAAACTGTTTTTT
- TRBJ1-2 - TRBV5-5 CASSTDSPGYTF TGTGCCAGCAGCACGGACAGTCCTGGCTACACCTTC
TRBD1 TRBJ1-6 - TRBV7-3 CASSPGGYNSPLHF TGTGCCAGCAGCCCAGGGGGATATAATTCACCCCTCCACTTT
TRBD2 TRBJ2-1 - TRBV7-6 CASSSVTSPGYNEQFF TGTGCCAGCAGCTCGGTGACTAGCCCGGGGTACAATGAGCAGTTCTTC
- TRBJ2-7 - TRBV27 CASSPPQGPRHF TGTGCCAGCAGTCCCCCTCAGGGCCCGCGTCACTTC
TRBD1 TRBJ2-2 few TRBV27 CASSSRTGGRTGELFF TGTGCCAGCAGTTCCAGGACAGGGGGCCGGACCGGGGAGCTGTTTTTT
- TRBJ2-3 few TRBV24-1 CATSDWDIRTDTQYF TGTGCCACCAGTGACTGGGACATTCGCACAGATACGCAGTATTTT
TRBD1 TRBJ1-3 once TRBV28 CASSLVTGDSGNTIYF TGTGCCAGCAGTTTGGTCACAGGGGACTCTGGAAACACCATATATTTT
- TRBJ1-6 few TRBV11-2 CASSLATGAVNSPLHF TGTGCCAGCAGCTTAGCTACAGGAGCTGTTAATTCACCCCTCCACTTT
TRBD1 TRBJ1-5 - TRBV6-1 CASSDLPGQGHNQPQHF TGTGCCAGCAGTGATTTACCGGGACAGGGTCACAATCAGCCCCAGCATTTT
- TRBJ1-3 - TRBV7-2 CASSFSGTVGNTIYF TGTGCCAGCAGCTTTAGCGGTACGGTTGGAAACACCATATATTTT
- TRBJ1-5 few TRBV12-3/TRBV12-4 CASSYRGPGPQHF TGTGCCAGCAGTTATCGTGGGCCCGGACCCCAGCATTTT
- TRBJ1-2 - TRBV5-1 CASSTGPEPRGYTF TGCGCCAGCAGCACAGGACCGGAGCCAAGGGGCTACACCTTC
TRBD1 TRBJ2-1 - TRBV5-6 CASSLAAGQGWNEQFF TGTGCCAGCAGCTTGGCAGCGGGACAGGGGTGGAATGAGCAGTTCTTC
TRBD2 TRBJ2-1 - TRBV11-3 CASSLDGQRGGGEQFF TGTGCCAGCAGCTTAGATGGCCAGCGGGGAGGTGGTGAGCAGTTCTTC
TRBD1 TRBJ1-5 once TRBV24-1 CATSGQGNQPQHF TGTGCCACCAGTGGACAGGGGAATCAGCCCCAGCATTTT
- TRBJ1-2 - TRBV9 CASTTEAGDYGYTF TGTGCCAGCACCACGGAAGCGGGAGACTATGGCTACACCTTC
TRBD1 TRBJ2-5 - TRBV5-4 CASSLAGGPSETQYF TGTGCCAGCAGCTTGGCAGGGGGACCTTCAGAGACCCAGTACTTC